The 26 T cell receptor beta chains below were found in one sample sequenced in a study of shared clonotypes between healthy human individuals. TCRdb keeps only in-frame clones here, not all; method: immunoSEQ multiplex PCR. Of approximately 840,000 clones in the sample, around 96% were seen once. CD45RO-negative CD8 cells positively selected for CCR7 made up the naive population, which excluded terminally differentiated effector memory CD45RA+ cells. The sequencing sample was made of naive CD8+ T cells sorted from blood. The receptors stem from a man aged 25-45 years in good health.

The rearrangement links TRBV12-5 to TRBJ2-2; perhaps TRBD2 as D (5 bases). The germline CDR1 and CDR2 sequences are LGHNT and FRNRAP. This CDR3 has 14 amino acids. V lost 7 bases to trimming and J lost 6 bases, with 15 bases between them. Here the CDR3 DNA reads TGTGCTAGTGCCCCGGGAAAAGCTTCCGGGGAGCTGTTTTTT. It is translated as CASAPGKASGELFF.

The gene calls are TRBV11-2 and TRBJ2-7; D perhaps matches TRBD1 (5 bases). Between the trimmed V and J ends, which lost 5 bases and 4 bases, there was a span of 12 bases. From germline, CDR1 is SGHAT and CDR2 FQNNGV. CDR3 size: 13 residues. CDR3: CASSLFAGYEQYF. The DNA of the CDR3 is TGTGCCAGCAGCCTATTCGCAGGGTACGAGCAGTACTTC.

The V call is TRBV7-8, the J call TRBJ2-5; D gene uncertain. Germline loops: CDR1 SGHVS, CDR2 FQNEAQ. Trimming stripped 3 bases from V and 1 base from J, with 27 bases between. This CDR3 region has 20 residues. The CDR3 reads CASSLRDDPSRIGVQETQYF. CDR3 in DNA: TGTGCCAGCAGCTTGAGAGATGACCCATCTAGAATAGGCGTCCAAGAGACCCAGTACTTC.

The CDR3 region is CASSGGQGISEAFF. CDR3 coding DNA: TGCGCCAGCAGTGGAGGACAGGGAATCTCTGAAGCTTTCTTT. The chain uses TRBV10-2 and TRBJ1-1; 8 bases agree with TRBD1. From germline, CDR1 is WSHSY and CDR2 SAAADI. CDR3 length: 14 residues. Unmatched junction bases numbered 7, after V lost 4 bases and J lost 6 bases.

V is TRBV6-5 and J is TRBJ2-5; D gene unclear. CDR3 length equals 13 residues. Between the trimmed V and J ends, which lost 4 bases and 0 bases, there was a span of 6 bases. The germline CDR1 and CDR2 sequences are MNHEY and SVGAGI. The CDR3 region has the DNA TGTGCCAGCAGTTTACAGAACCAAGAGACCCAGTACTTC. Its protein product is CASSLQNQETQYF.

The chain is built from TRBV15 and TRBJ2-3; D may be TRBD1 or TRBD2 (5 bases each). Germline V CDR1 and CDR2: LNHNV, YYDKDF (reference sequence). The CDR3 has 18 residues. Trimming took 0 bases from V and 4 from J, leaving 20 bases between them. In nucleotides, the CDR3 is TGTGCCACCAGCAGAGATCGAGGCGACAGCCTCGGGGCAGATACGCAGTATTTT. Its translation is CATSRDRGDSLGADTQYF.

The chain links TRBV10-3 to TRBJ2-7; perhaps TRBD2 as D (5 bases). The V end lost 2 bases, the J end lost 7 bases, and 12 bases lay between the germline ends. Germline lookup yields CDR1 ENHRY and CDR2 SYGVKD. CDR3 length: 13 amino acids. CDR3 amino acids: CAISEAGVDEQYF. The CDR3 nucleotides read TGTGCCATCAGTGAGGCCGGGGTAGATGAGCAGTACTTC.

This chain joins TRBV6-5 and TRBJ2-2; D is ambiguous. CDR3 length: 14 residues. V lost 0 bases and J lost 4, with 6 bases in between. Germline CDR1 and CDR2: MNHEY and SVGAGI. CDR3 nucleotide sequence: TGTGCCAGCAGTTACTCAGATAGCACCGGGGAGCTGTTTTTT. It specifies CASSYSDSTGELFF.

The sample holds one count of this clone. This rearrangement joins TRBV29-1 to TRBJ2-2; unclear D gene. The CDR3 is 11 residues long. Germline CDR1 reads SQVTM; CDR2 reads ANQGSEA. Between the trimmed V and J ends, which lost 5 bases and 7 bases, there was a span of 8 bases. In DNA form, the CDR3 reads TGCAGCGTTAGCAAAGGCGGGGAGCTGTTTTTT. Residues: CSVSKGGELFF.

A note on this clone: At the DNA level, this CDR3 is encoded by other sequences in the same sample as well. The rearrangement joins TRBV27 to TRBJ2-7; TRBD2 agrees at 8 bases. The length of the CDR3 is 14 residues. CDR1 is MNHEY and CDR2 is SMNVEV in the germline V gene (reference sequence). V lost 2 bases to trimming and J lost 2 bases; unmatched junction nucleotides: 2. Written as DNA, the CDR3 is TGTGCCAGCAGTTTAGCGGGGGGACCCTACGAGCAGTACTTC. Translating it yields CASSLAGGPYEQYF.

The CDR3 sequence is CARGEFGRNYNEQFF. The CDR3 nucleotides are TGTGCCCGAGGTGAATTTGGACGGAACTACAATGAGCAGTTCTTC. The genes are TRBV6-6 and TRBJ2-1; D is undetermined. The germline CDR1 and CDR2 sequences are MNHNY and SVGAGI (reference sequence). Trimming shortened V by 11 bases and J by 3 bases, and 20 bases separated the two germline ends. This CDR3 has 15 amino acids.

This clone was seen a single time. The rearrangement joins TRBV6-5 to TRBJ2-7; tentatively, D is TRBD1 (6 bases). CDR1 and CDR2 (germline): MNHEY, SVGAGI. V was shortened by 6 bases and J by 4 bases, with 19 bases between the two germline ends. The CDR3 is 15 amino acids. This CDR3 reads CASRHFRTDPYEQYF. The CDR3 DNA sequence: TGTGCCAGCAGACACTTTCGGACAGACCCATACGAGCAGTACTTC.

The chain uses TRBV28 and TRBJ2-3, with 7 bases lining up with TRBD2. This CDR3 contains 17 residues. V was pared by 3 bases and J by 0 bases, with 9 bases of the junction left unmatched. CDR1 is MDHEN, CDR2 SYDVKM, per germline. The DNA for the CDR3 is TGTGCCAGCAGTTTTTCGCCGAGCGGGGTTAGCACAGATACGCAGTATTTT. This encodes CASSFSPSGVSTDTQYF.

This rearrangement joins TRBV5-4 to TRBJ2-3, with a weak D call TRBD1 (7 bases). The germline V and J ends were trimmed by 0 bases and 3 bases, with 14 bases remaining between them. The length of the CDR3 is 16 residues. Looked up from germline, CDR1 is SGHNT and CDR2 is YYREEE (reference sequence). This chain's CDR3 is CASSLVPPGGTDTQYF. DNA of the CDR3: TGTGCCAGCAGCTTGGTCCCCCCAGGGGGGACAGATACGCAGTATTTT.

DNA for the CDR3: TGTGCCAGCAGTTTATCATCTTGGGTAACTAATGAAAAACTGTTTTTT. Protein: CASSLSSWVTNEKLFF. The chain joins TRBV27 to TRBJ1-4; D gene uncertain. Germline V gene lookup returns CDR1 MNHEY and CDR2 SMNVEV (reference sequence). The length of the CDR3 is 16 residues. V was shortened by 0 bases and J by 1 base, with 9 bases between the two germline ends. The complete variable domain, with remaining parts taken from reference TRBV27 and TRBJ1-4, reads EAQVTQNPRYLITVTGKKLTVTCSQNMNHEYMSWYRQDPGLGLRQIYYSMNVEVTDKGDVPEGYKVSRKEKRNFPLILESPSPNQTSLYFCASSLSSWVTNEKLFFGSGTQLSVL.

The rearrangement joins TRBV7-9 to TRBJ2-2; TRBD1 agrees at 7 bases. Germline V gene sequence: CDR1 SEHNR, CDR2 FQNEAQ (reference sequence). The CDR3 has 16 amino acids. J was trimmed by 1 base and V by 3 bases; bases with no gene match: 5. The CDR3, as DNA: TGTGCCAGCAGCTTCTCCCCAGGGGGGAACACCGGGGAGCTGTTTTTT. Amino acids: CASSFSPGGNTGELFF.

This sequence joins TRBV2 and TRBJ2-1; D gene unclear. Germline V gene lookup returns CDR1 SNHLY and CDR2 FYNNEI. The CDR3 has 12 residues. Trimming left V 3 bases short and J 15 bases short, with 15 bases between. The CDR3 here is CASSEVLLEGFF. In DNA, the CDR3 is TGTGCCAGCAGTGAGGTACTTCTCGAAGGGTTCTTC.

The chain couples TRBV6-1 to TRBJ2-7; D assignment may be TRBD1 or TRBD2 (5 bases each). The CDR3 is 14 residues long. V was shortened by 3 bases and J by 3 bases, with 12 bases between the two germline ends. CDR1 and CDR2 (germline): MNHNS, SASEGT. The CDR3 protein is CASSESRDDYEQYF. The CDR3 bases are TGTGCCAGCAGTGAGTCCCGGGACGACTACGAGCAGTACTTC.

The chain has TRBV5-6 and TRBJ2-7; 9 nucleotides line up with TRBD2. The CDR3 consists of 14 residues. V trimming: 7 bases; J trimming: 3 bases; junction bases outside the gene matches: 8. Germline values: CDR1 SGHDT, CDR2 YYEEEE. CDR3 amino acids: CASSAGGIFYEQYF. CDR3 DNA sequence: TGTGCCAGCTCGGCGGGAGGGATATTCTACGAGCAGTACTTC.

The gene calls are TRBV7-9 and TRBJ2-1, with D perhaps TRBD2 (5 bases). Germline lookup yields CDR1 SEHNR and CDR2 FQNEAQ (reference sequence). V lost 2 bases and J lost 8, with 16 bases in between. This CDR3 comprises 15 residues. CDR3 residues: CASSLPDSVDYEQFF. The CDR3 DNA sequence: TGTGCCAGCAGCTTACCGGACTCGGTGGACTATGAGCAGTTCTTC.

This chain links TRBV10-3 with TRBJ1-3; D gene ambiguous. The germline CDR1 and CDR2 sequences are ENHRY and SYGVKD. The V and J ends lost 11 bases and 1 base respectively, with 6 bases between them. The CDR3 totals 11 residues. CDR3 bases: TGTGCCTCCGGGTCTGGAAACACCATATATTTT. It codes for CASGSGNTIYF.

The rearrangement links TRBV10-1 to TRBJ2-7; D is unclear. The CDR3 extends over 13 amino acids. Germline values: CDR1 WNHNN, CDR2 SYGVQD (reference sequence). The V gene lost 4 bases and the J gene lost 2 bases, with 9 bases spanning the gap. DNA for the CDR3: TGCGCCAGCAGTGGAGAGCGAACCTACGAGCAGTACTTC. This translates into CASSGERTYEQYF.

The chain couples TRBV5-4 to TRBJ1-2; D perhaps matches TRBD1 (6 bases). The germline V gene encodes CDR1 SGHNT and CDR2 YYREEE (reference sequence). CDR3 length equals 14 residues. The V end lost 3 bases, the J end lost 6 bases, and 15 bases lay between the germline ends. CDR3 amino acids: CASSWGDRPNGYTF. CDR3 DNA sequence: TGTGCCAGCAGCTGGGGTGACAGGCCCAATGGCTACACCTTC.

The V gene is TRBV28, the J gene TRBJ2-2, with D perhaps TRBD2 (6 bases). Germline-derived CDR1 and CDR2 are MDHEN and SYDVKM. V lost 6 bases and J lost 3, with 17 bases in between. The CDR3 sequence is 16 residues long. The CDR3 bases are TGTGCCAGCAGGAAAGCTAGCGTTAGAGACACCGGGGAGCTGTTTTTT. Translated: CASRKASVRDTGELFF.

The chain is built from TRBV2 and TRBJ2-3; 9 bases line up with TRBD1. The CDR3 is made up of 13 amino acids. CDR1 and CDR2 from the germline V gene are SNHLY and FYNNEI. J was trimmed by 9 bases and V by 3 bases; bases with no gene match: 4. Here the CDR3 DNA reads TGTGCCAGCAGTGATGGACAGGGGTGGACGCAGTATTTT. Translation: CASSDGQGWTQYF.

The chain links TRBV9 to TRBJ2-7; D remains ambiguous. Germline CDR1 SGDLS, CDR2 YYNGEE. Trimming took off 0 bases at V and 0 bases at J, with 7 bases between the two ends. The CDR3 totals 14 residues. This chain's CDR3 is CASSVDPDSYEQYF. CDR3 in DNA: TGTGCCAGCAGCGTAGACCCAGACTCCTACGAGCAGTACTTC.